This is a list of T cell receptor beta chains from one sample in a study of T cell repertoires in cytomegalovirus infection. MiXCR was run by TCRdb on the reads, yielding one entry per CDR3 protein. The sample lists roughly 700,000 distinct CDR3 sequences, approximately 33% seen once, with about 20% in the top ten. For these receptors, no antigen is known. The source was cultured PBMCs, collected from culture after CMV antigen stimulation. Receptor source: a human donor in good health (CMV status not recorded). Some clones in this sample may be carry-over from other donors' samples. The CDR3 runs from the conserved cysteine through the conserved F or W. D genes are given only for firm matches. Where a row states a size, it is once, few, many or the class of an expanded clone; other rows omit it.

clone_size: few; d_call: -; v_call: TRBV4-1; j_call: TRBJ2-1; cdr3_aa: CASSQRLNEQFF; cdr3_nt: TGTGCCAGCTCACAGCGGCTAAATGAGCAGTTCTTC
clone_size: few; d_call: TRBD2; v_call: TRBV20-1; j_call: TRBJ2-3; cdr3_aa: CSAERTSGGTDTQYF; cdr3_nt: TGCAGTGCCGAAAGGACTAGCGGGGGCACAGATACGCAGTATTTT
clone_size: -; d_call: -; v_call: TRBV20-1; j_call: TRBJ2-7; cdr3_aa: CSARDRADSSYEQYF; cdr3_nt: TGCAGTGCTAGAGATCGGGCCGATAGCTCCTACGAGCAGTACTTC
clone_size: -; d_call: TRBD1; v_call: TRBV5-1; j_call: TRBJ1-2; cdr3_aa: CASSLGTASNYGYTF; cdr3_nt: TGCGCCAGCAGCTTAGGGACAGCATCTAACTATGGCTACACCTTC
clone_size: -; d_call: -; v_call: TRBV5-4; j_call: TRBJ1-1; cdr3_aa: CASSLGGGGGGNTEAFF; cdr3_nt: TGTGCCAGCAGCTTGGGGGGAGGGGGTGGGGGCAACACTGAAGCTTTCTTT
clone_size: -; d_call: -; v_call: TRBV28; j_call: TRBJ2-4; cdr3_aa: CASSLFPTRSARAKNIQYF; cdr3_nt: TGTGCCAGCAGTCTCTTCCCTACACGTTCGGCGAGGGCCAAAAACATTCAGTACTTC
clone_size: many; d_call: -; v_call: TRBV7-2; j_call: TRBJ1-1; cdr3_aa: CASSLVPTSRTEAFF; cdr3_nt: TGTGCCAGCAGCTTAGTGCCCACCTCACGGACTGAAGCTTTCTTT
clone_size: -; d_call: TRBD1; v_call: TRBV5-5; j_call: TRBJ2-1; cdr3_aa: CASSLGVTGAYNEQFF; cdr3_nt: TGTGCCAGCAGCTTGGGGGTGACAGGGGCCTACAATGAGCAGTTCTTC
clone_size: -; d_call: -; v_call: TRBV5-5; j_call: TRBJ1-5; cdr3_aa: CASNFGQSNQPQHF; cdr3_nt: TGTGCCAGCAACTTCGGACAGAGCAATCAGCCCCAGCATTTT
clone_size: -; d_call: -; v_call: TRBV28; j_call: TRBJ2-3; cdr3_aa: CASSPFYSGDTQYF; cdr3_nt: TGTGCCAGCAGTCCTTTTTATTCTGGGGATACGCAGTATTTT
clone_size: few; d_call: -; v_call: TRBV28; j_call: TRBJ1-4; cdr3_aa: CASSLGGVEEKLFF; cdr3_nt: TGTGCCAGCAGTTTGGGGGGGGTAGAGGAAAAACTGTTTTTT
clone_size: -; d_call: TRBD1; v_call: TRBV6-1; j_call: TRBJ1-6; cdr3_aa: CASSERGTGSNSPLHF; cdr3_nt: TGTGCCAGCAGTGAACGGGGGACAGGATCCAATTCACCCCTCCACTTT
clone_size: few; d_call: -; v_call: TRBV5-1; j_call: TRBJ1-6; cdr3_aa: CASSLGPESSYNSPLHF; cdr3_nt: TGCGCCAGCAGCTTGGGACCTGAAAGCTCCTATAATTCACCCCTCCACTTT
clone_size: few; d_call: -; v_call: TRBV12-3/TRBV12-4; j_call: TRBJ2-7; cdr3_aa: CASSLEHTPLEQYF; cdr3_nt: TGTGCCAGCAGTTTAGAACACACCCCTCTCGAGCAGTACTTC
clone_size: -; d_call: -; v_call: TRBV4-3; j_call: TRBJ2-3; cdr3_aa: CASSQEGAEPSTDTQYF; cdr3_nt: TGCGCCAGCAGCCAAGAGGGCGCGGAACCCAGCACAGATACGCAGTATTTT
clone_size: -; d_call: TRBD2; v_call: TRBV15; j_call: TRBJ2-1; cdr3_aa: CATSNAGAHEQFF; cdr3_nt: TGTGCCACCAGCAACGCGGGAGCCCATGAGCAGTTCTTC
clone_size: many; d_call: -; v_call: TRBV7-2; j_call: TRBJ1-5; cdr3_aa: CASSSQRRGSNQPQHF; cdr3_nt: TGTGCCAGCAGCTCCCAGCGTCGGGGGAGCAATCAGCCCCAGCATTTT
clone_size: few; d_call: -; v_call: TRBV28; j_call: TRBJ1-4; cdr3_aa: CASSWRVGAYNEKLFF; cdr3_nt: TGTGCCAGCAGTTGGAGGGTCGGGGCGTATAATGAAAAACTGTTTTTT
clone_size: many; d_call: -; v_call: TRBV7-2; j_call: TRBJ1-4; cdr3_aa: CASSLAGWSTNEKLFF; cdr3_nt: TGTGCCAGCAGCTTAGCGGGATGGTCAACTAATGAAAAACTGTTTTTT
clone_size: -; d_call: -; v_call: TRBV7-2; j_call: TRBJ2-1; cdr3_aa: CASSFFPDSGEQFF; cdr3_nt: TGTGCCAGCAGCTTTTTTCCGGACTCTGGTGAGCAGTTCTTC
clone_size: many; d_call: -; v_call: TRBV7-8; j_call: TRBJ1-5; cdr3_aa: CASSLYVQSVSEPQHF; cdr3_nt: TGTGCCAGCAGCTTATACGTACAGAGTGTATCAGAACCCCAGCATTTT
clone_size: few; d_call: TRBD1; v_call: TRBV19; j_call: TRBJ2-3; cdr3_aa: CASSIMRQGAGDTQYF; cdr3_nt: TGTGCCAGTAGTATAATGAGACAGGGGGCTGGAGATACGCAGTATTTT
clone_size: -; d_call: -; v_call: TRBV27; j_call: TRBJ2-7; cdr3_aa: CASSKSGTPTYEQYF; cdr3_nt: TGTGCCAGCAGCAAATCCGGGACTCCTACCTACGAGCAGTACTTC
clone_size: -; d_call: -; v_call: TRBV5-4; j_call: TRBJ1-4; cdr3_aa: CASSLDSRATNEKLFF; cdr3_nt: TGTGCCAGCAGCTTGGATAGCCGCGCAACTAATGAAAAACTGTTTTTT
clone_size: few; d_call: -; v_call: TRBV23-1; j_call: TRBJ1-4; cdr3_aa: CASSQSPENLFF; cdr3_nt: TGCGCCAGCAGTCAATCGCCGGAAAACTTGTTTTTT
clone_size: -; d_call: TRBD1; v_call: TRBV18; j_call: TRBJ1-6; cdr3_aa: CASSPLPQGANSPLHF; cdr3_nt: TGTGCCAGCTCACCACTCCCACAGGGGGCGAATTCACCCCTCCACTTT
clone_size: once; d_call: -; v_call: TRBV7-2; j_call: TRBJ2-1; cdr3_aa: CAISLTSYNEQFF; cdr3_nt: TGTGCCATCAGCTTGACCTCCTACAATGAGCAGTTCTTC
clone_size: few; d_call: -; v_call: TRBV29-1; j_call: TRBJ1-1; cdr3_aa: CSVQRRIVDTEAFF; cdr3_nt: TGCAGCGTCCAAAGGAGGATTGTCGACACTGAAGCTTTCTTT
clone_size: -; d_call: -; v_call: TRBV6-2/TRBV6-3; j_call: TRBJ2-4; cdr3_aa: CASSRHRDGENIQYF; cdr3_nt: TGTGCCAGTTCACGCCACCGGGACGGAGAAAACATTCAGTACTTC
clone_size: -; d_call: -; v_call: TRBV28; j_call: TRBJ1-6; cdr3_aa: CASSLQGLGSPLHF; cdr3_nt: TGTGCCAGCAGTCTACAGGGTCTCGGTTCACCCCTCCACTTT
clone_size: many; d_call: -; v_call: TRBV7-2; j_call: TRBJ2-6; cdr3_aa: CASRQTLSAGANVLTF; cdr3_nt: TGTGCCAGCAGACAAACACTCTCGGCTGGGGCCAACGTCCTGACTTTC
clone_size: few; d_call: TRBD2; v_call: TRBV2; j_call: TRBJ2-3; cdr3_aa: CASSEGSLAGGRTDTQYF; cdr3_nt: TGTGCCAGCAGTGAAGGGTCACTAGCGGGGGGGCGGACAGATACGCAGTATTTT
clone_size: -; d_call: -; v_call: TRBV6-6; j_call: TRBJ1-1; cdr3_aa: CASSPAGVGAAFF; cdr3_nt: TGTGCCAGCAGCCCAGCCGGGGTTGGGGCAGCTTTCTTT
clone_size: -; d_call: TRBD1; v_call: TRBV6-2/TRBV6-3; j_call: TRBJ2-3; cdr3_aa: CASSYLGQGNTDTQYF; cdr3_nt: TGTGCCAGCAGTTACCTTGGACAGGGGAACACAGATACGCAGTATTTT
clone_size: -; d_call: -; v_call: TRBV7-2; j_call: TRBJ1-1; cdr3_aa: CASSGKGEAFF; cdr3_nt: TGTGCCAGCAGTGGAAAGGGGGAAGCTTTCTTT
clone_size: -; d_call: -; v_call: TRBV20-1; j_call: TRBJ2-7; cdr3_aa: CSAGRSRGLLPSSYEQYF; cdr3_nt: TGCAGTGCTGGACGCTCTCGGGGACTGTTACCGAGCTCCTACGAGCAGTACTTC
clone_size: few; d_call: -; v_call: TRBV6-6; j_call: TRBJ2-5; cdr3_aa: CASSYGGGETQYF; cdr3_nt: TGTGCCAGCAGTTATGGAGGGGGAGAGACCCAGTACTTC
clone_size: -; d_call: TRBD2; v_call: TRBV2; j_call: TRBJ2-2; cdr3_aa: CASSESRGGTGELFF; cdr3_nt: TGTGCCAGCAGTGAAAGTCGGGGGGGGACCGGGGAGCTGTTTTTT
clone_size: -; d_call: -; v_call: TRBV19; j_call: TRBJ2-5; cdr3_aa: CASSMDWQETQYF; cdr3_nt: TGTGCCAGTAGTATGGATTGGCAAGAGACCCAGTACTTC
clone_size: few; d_call: -; v_call: TRBV12-3/TRBV12-4; j_call: TRBJ2-5; cdr3_aa: CASSHQETQYF; cdr3_nt: TGTGCCAGCAGTCACCAAGAGACCCAGTACTTC
clone_size: few; d_call: -; v_call: TRBV6-2/TRBV6-3; j_call: TRBJ2-7; cdr3_aa: CASSYRDGEQYF; cdr3_nt: TGTGCCAGCAGTTACAGGGATGGGGAGCAGTACTTC
clone_size: few; d_call: TRBD2; v_call: TRBV12-3/TRBV12-4; j_call: TRBJ2-3; cdr3_aa: CASSLTGTSGLITDTQYF; cdr3_nt: TGTGCCAGCAGTCTTACCGGGACTAGCGGGTTAATCACAGATACGCAGTATTTT
clone_size: few; d_call: TRBD2; v_call: TRBV19; j_call: TRBJ2-7; cdr3_aa: CASSPGGGPGYEQYF; cdr3_nt: TGTGCCAGTAGCCCTGGGGGGGGACCTGGCTACGAGCAGTACTTC
clone_size: -; d_call: -; v_call: TRBV12-3/TRBV12-4; j_call: TRBJ1-1; cdr3_aa: CASSLEDDEAFF; cdr3_nt: TGTGCCAGCAGTTTAGAGGACGATGAAGCTTTCTTT
clone_size: -; d_call: -; v_call: TRBV7-8; j_call: TRBJ2-7; cdr3_aa: CASSLVTGAMGEQYF; cdr3_nt: TGTGCCAGCAGCTTAGTGACTGGGGCCATGGGCGAGCAGTACTTC
clone_size: -; d_call: -; v_call: TRBV20-1; j_call: TRBJ1-5; cdr3_aa: CSATASANQPQHF; cdr3_nt: TGCAGTGCGACCGCATCGGCCAATCAGCCCCAGCATTTT
clone_size: few; d_call: -; v_call: TRBV2; j_call: TRBJ2-7; cdr3_aa: CASSDLSSVRPGEQYF; cdr3_nt: TGTGCCAGCAGTGACCTGTCTAGCGTGCGGCCGGGCGAGCAGTACTTC
clone_size: few; d_call: -; v_call: TRBV19; j_call: TRBJ2-7; cdr3_aa: CASRRSPGAEQYF; cdr3_nt: TGTGCCAGTAGACGCTCCCCGGGCGCCGAGCAGTACTTC
clone_size: many; d_call: -; v_call: TRBV11-1; j_call: TRBJ2-7; cdr3_aa: CASSFGPVYEQYF; cdr3_nt: TGTGCCAGCAGCTTCGGACCTGTCTACGAGCAGTACTTC
clone_size: -; d_call: -; v_call: TRBV7-9; j_call: TRBJ2-7; cdr3_aa: CASPSYEQYF; cdr3_nt: TGTGCCAGCCCATCCTACGAGCAGTACTTC
clone_size: -; d_call: TRBD1; v_call: TRBV6-6; j_call: TRBJ1-4; cdr3_aa: CASSSTGAPEKLFF; cdr3_nt: TGTGCCAGCAGTTCGACAGGGGCACCTGAAAAACTGTTTTTT
clone_size: -; d_call: -; v_call: TRBV29-1; j_call: TRBJ2-1; cdr3_aa: CSADQGKQFF; cdr3_nt: TGCAGCGCTGACCAGGGAAAGCAGTTCTTC
clone_size: many; d_call: -; v_call: TRBV7-2; j_call: TRBJ2-5; cdr3_aa: CASSLGGGFQETQYF; cdr3_nt: TGTGCCAGCAGCTTAGGAGGGGGGTTCCAAGAGACCCAGTACTTC
clone_size: -; d_call: -; v_call: TRBV12-3/TRBV12-4; j_call: TRBJ1-3; cdr3_aa: CASSFGSAPGNTIYF; cdr3_nt: TGTGCCAGCAGTTTCGGCTCCGCGCCTGGAAACACCATATATTTT
clone_size: few; d_call: -; v_call: TRBV5-1; j_call: TRBJ2-1; cdr3_aa: CASSLIGGMDEQFF; cdr3_nt: TGCGCCAGCAGCTTAATAGGGGGTATGGATGAGCAGTTCTTC
clone_size: -; d_call: -; v_call: TRBV27; j_call: TRBJ1-4; cdr3_aa: CASRRVDTPEKLFF; cdr3_nt: TGTGCCAGCAGGCGCGTTGACACCCCGGAAAAACTGTTTTTT
clone_size: many; d_call: -; v_call: TRBV7-2; j_call: TRBJ1-6; cdr3_aa: CASSLAQNSPLHF; cdr3_nt: TGTGCCAGCAGCTTAGCCCAGAATTCACCCCTCCACTTT
clone_size: -; d_call: -; v_call: TRBV7-6; j_call: TRBJ2-3; cdr3_aa: CASSLAILAITDTQYF; cdr3_nt: TGTGCCAGCAGCTTAGCTATACTCGCCATCACAGATACGCAGTATTTT
clone_size: few; d_call: TRBD1; v_call: TRBV27; j_call: TRBJ1-1; cdr3_aa: CASSQRTGGDTEAFF; cdr3_nt: TGTGCCAGCAGTCAAAGGACAGGGGGAGACACTGAAGCTTTCTTT